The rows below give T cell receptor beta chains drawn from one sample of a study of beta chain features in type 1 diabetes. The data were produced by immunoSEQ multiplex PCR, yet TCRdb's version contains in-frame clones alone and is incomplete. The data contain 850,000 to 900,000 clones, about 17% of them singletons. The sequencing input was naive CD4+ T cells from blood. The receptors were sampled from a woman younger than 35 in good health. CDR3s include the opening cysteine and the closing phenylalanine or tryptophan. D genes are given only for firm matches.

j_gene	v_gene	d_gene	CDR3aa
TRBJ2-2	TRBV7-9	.	CASSLTRNTGELFF
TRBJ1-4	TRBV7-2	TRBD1	CASSRDRGHEKLFF
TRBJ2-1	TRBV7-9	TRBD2	CASSAGTSGYNEQFF
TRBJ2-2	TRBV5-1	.	CASSSDTGELFF
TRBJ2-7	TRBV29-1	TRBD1	CSAGEQGTTYEQYF
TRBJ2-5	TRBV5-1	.	CASSLGGSNSETQYF
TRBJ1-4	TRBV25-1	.	CASSGPGTGYEKLFF
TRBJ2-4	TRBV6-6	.	CASSRLLAKNIQYF
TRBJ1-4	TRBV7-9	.	CASSSEGRKLFF
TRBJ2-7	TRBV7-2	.	CASSLGGSFILEQYF
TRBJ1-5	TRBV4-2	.	CASSRRDGDNQPQHF
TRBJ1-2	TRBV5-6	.	CASSGGNYGYTF
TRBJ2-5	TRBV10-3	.	CAIRAQGGDRETQYF
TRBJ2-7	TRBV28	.	CASSFIRGYEQYF
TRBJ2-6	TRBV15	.	CATRLDHSGANVLTF
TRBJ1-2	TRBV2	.	CASSEQGFYGYTF
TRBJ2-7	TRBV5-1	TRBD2	CASRMTSGRTYEQYF
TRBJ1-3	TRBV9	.	CASSVGVESYSGNTIYF
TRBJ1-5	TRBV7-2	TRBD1	CASSLDRGFNQPQHF
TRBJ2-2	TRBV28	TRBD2	CASTSLAIGELFF
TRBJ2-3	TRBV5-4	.	CASSRVSFPDTQYF
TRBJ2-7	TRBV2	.	CASSARQHSYEQYF
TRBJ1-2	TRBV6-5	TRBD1	CASRDRIDYGYTF
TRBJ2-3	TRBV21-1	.	CASSKPRGLKDTQYF
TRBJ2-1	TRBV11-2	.	CASSLAGNEQFF
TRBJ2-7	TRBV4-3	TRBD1	CASSQDGATGGHYEQYF
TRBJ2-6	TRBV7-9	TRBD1	CASVPGQGLAGANVLTF
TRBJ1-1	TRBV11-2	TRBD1	CASSSINTGVAGTEAFF
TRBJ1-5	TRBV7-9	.	CASSSDGDQPQHF
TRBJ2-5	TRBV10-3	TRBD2	CAARRGSGREETQYF
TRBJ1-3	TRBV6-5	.	CASSYSNWEAGNTIYF
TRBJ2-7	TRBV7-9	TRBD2	CASSRGTSGRAYEQYF
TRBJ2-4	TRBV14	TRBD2	CASSQGTSPLLAKNIQYF
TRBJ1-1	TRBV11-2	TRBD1	CASSWDRTEAFF
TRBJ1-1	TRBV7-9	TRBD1	CASSWTGVNTEAFF
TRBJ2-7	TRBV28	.	CASSLELGTYEQYF
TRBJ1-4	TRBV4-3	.	CASSQTPGNHEKLFF
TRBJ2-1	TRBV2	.	CASRSGSYNEQFF
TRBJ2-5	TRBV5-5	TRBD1	CASSLGFGTGEETQYF
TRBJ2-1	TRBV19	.	CASSIIPPTGEQFF
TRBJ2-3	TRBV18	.	CASSPVSSSHSTDTQYF